This T cell receptor (beta chain) was sequenced during a study of T-cell reconstitution after alpha-beta-depleted transplantation in children. Regarding the study as a whole: Reportedly, alpha-beta T cells present about two months post-transplant originated from several hundred expanded clones of graft origin. Diversity of TCRbeta at day 60 was high in some patients, arising from surviving recipient T cells and thymic progenitors. T-cell numbers and diversity, one year after transplant, stemmed largely from T cells that were newly produced.

As regards this clonotype: Its antigen is not identified. At one of its ends the junction is not consistent with the germline gene, which may arise from a read error.

TCRbeta library preparation incorporated unique molecular identifiers. TCRdb reanalysed the PCR reads using MiXCR and keeps one entry per CDR3 protein. Here the sample spans 400,000 to 550,000 distinct CDR3 sequences, about 10% being singletons. The CDR3 contains 11 residues. The germline gives CDR1 DFQATT, CDR2 SNEGSKA (reference sequence). The gene calls are TRBV20-1 and TRBJ2-7; unclear D gene. The receptor's source is a child aged 2 to 10 with inherited bone marrow failure, due to receive a stem cell transplant. The sequencing here drew on PBMCs, taken before TCRalphabeta/CD19-depleted stem cell transplant. The CDR3 region has the DNA TGCAGTGCTAGTTTGGCGTACGAGAAGTACTTC. Its protein product is CSASLAYEKYF.